This entry lists 29 T cell receptor beta chains sequenced from one sample in a study of OX40 agonist ivuxolimab in advanced cancers. Profiled with immunoSEQ multiplex PCR; TCRdb holds only in-frame clones, not every one. The profile covers about 69,000 clones, with 80% to 90% appearing a single time and roughly 4.2% taken by the ten largest. The source was CD4+ or CD8+ T cells sorted from blood, collected in a trial of the OX40 agonist ivuxolimab. The receptors were sampled from an adult with an advanced solid tumor such as melanoma, head and neck, liver or kidney cancer.

This chain connects TRBV6-4 to TRBJ2-7; D gene ambiguous. Trimming shortened V by 3 bases and J by 4 bases, and 1 base separated the two germline ends. In germline, CDR1 is MRHNA, CDR2 SNTAGT. The CDR3 runs 10 residues. The CDR3 region is CASSEYEQYF. Written as DNA, the CDR3 is TGTGCCAGCAGTGAGTACGAGCAGTACTTC.

The CDR3 DNA reads TGTGCCAGCAGCTTCCTCAGCGGGAGGGCCAGGGAGCTGTTTTTT. Amino acid sequence: CASSFLSGRARELFF. The V gene is TRBV7-6, the J gene TRBJ2-2, with 10 bases aligning to TRBD2. Trimming took 3 bases from V and 9 from J; bases not matched to a gene: 7. The CDR3 extends over 15 amino acids. Germline-derived CDR1 and CDR2 are SGHVS and FNYEAQ.

On this clone itself: The junction shows a germline mismatch at one end, possibly a read error. The chain is built from TRBV9 and TRBJ1-4, with unresolved D. Germline V lookup: CDR1 SGDLS, CDR2 YYNGEE. This CDR3 has 13 amino acids. The CDR3 region is CASSARSGEKLFF. The CDR3 region has the DNA TGTGCCAGCAGCGCCCGGAGTGGGGAAAAACTGTTTTTC. Full variable domain (rest looked up from reference TRBV9 and TRBJ1-4): DSGVTQTPKHLITATGQRVTLRCSPRSGDLSVYWYQQSLDQGLQFLIQYYNGEERAKGNILERFSAQQFPDLHSELNLSSLELGDSALYFCASSARSGEKLFFGSGTQLSVL.

This chain uses TRBV18 with TRBJ2-1; 8 bases agree with TRBD2. The V gene end was trimmed by 2 bases and the J gene end by 6 bases; junction bases not matched to a gene: 6. The CDR3 has 15 residues. The germline V gene encodes CDR1 KGHSH and CDR2 LQKENI. The CDR3 reads CASSPIISGSNEQFF. DNA for the CDR3: TGTGCCAGCTCACCAATTATAAGCGGGAGCAATGAGCAGTTCTTC.

The V gene is TRBV5-6, the J gene TRBJ1-4; 7 bases are a match to TRBD1. The germline V gene has CDR1 SGHDT and CDR2 YYEEEE. After removal of 2 bases from V and 6 bases from J, the junction contained 7 bases not matched to a gene. CDR3 length: 15 amino acids. CDR3 bases: TGTGCCAGCAGCTTCTTACAGGGGAACGATGAAAAACTGTTTTTT. This translates into CASSFLQGNDEKLFF.

V and J are TRBV9 and TRBJ2-3; tentative D call: TRBD2 (6 bases). CDR3 length equals 17 residues. V gave up 4 bases and J gave up 3 bases, with 21 bases separating them. Germline loops: CDR1 SGDLS, CDR2 YYNGEE. CDR3 region: CASSPPRREKGTDTQYF. The CDR3 region has the DNA TGTGCCAGCAGCCCTCCTCGCCGGGAGAAAGGAACAGATACGCAGTATTTT.

The chain is built from TRBV5-4 and TRBJ2-3; the D gene is possibly TRBD2 (6 bases). Germline-derived CDR1 and CDR2 are SGHNT and YYREEE (reference sequence). This CDR3 region has 14 residues. V lost 3 bases to trimming and J lost 0 bases, with 8 bases between them. The DNA for the CDR3 is TGTGCCAGCAGCTACGGGACTAGCACAGATACGCAGTATTTT. It translates to CASSYGTSTDTQYF.

The V call is TRBV7-8, the J call TRBJ2-3, with TRBD1 matching 7 bases. Germline V gives CDR1 SGHVS, CDR2 FQNEAQ. J lost 0 bases, V lost 3 bases, and 3 bases had no gene match. The CDR3 spans 15 residues. The CDR3 is CASSFPGQSTDTQYF. CDR3 DNA: TGTGCCAGCAGCTTCCCGGGACAGAGCACAGATACGCAGTATTTT.

The rearrangement uses TRBV5-1 and TRBJ2-5; tentatively, D is TRBD2 (6 bases). Between the trimmed V and J ends, which lost 0 bases and 0 bases, there was a span of 15 bases. Germline V gene sequence: CDR1 SGHRS, CDR2 YFSETQ. The CDR3 is 17 residues long. CDR3 in amino acids: CASSLAAASVYQETQYF. In nucleotides, the CDR3 is TGCGCCAGCAGCTTGGCAGCGGCTAGCGTTTACCAAGAGACCCAGTACTTC.

The chain has TRBV19 and TRBJ1-1; the match to TRBD1 covers 8 bases. Germline V gives CDR1 LNHDA, CDR2 SQIVND (reference sequence). V shed 7 bases and J 7 bases; nucleotides not matched to a gene: 8. CDR3 length: 13 amino acids. For the CDR3, the DNA is TGTGCCAGTATCCCCCAGGGGGCAAGTGAAGCTTTCTTT. As protein: CASIPQGASEAFF.

This clone has a handful of counts. The genes are TRBV5-1 and TRBJ2-6; tentative D call: TRBD1 (5 bases). The CDR3 is 18 residues long. V was clipped by 0 bases and J by 0 bases, with 13 bases between them. Germline V gives CDR1 SGHRS, CDR2 YFSETQ. Written as DNA, the CDR3 is TGCGCCAGCAGCTTGGGAGGACAAAGTCCCTCTGGGGCCAACGTCCTGACTTTC. This translates into CASSLGGQSPSGANVLTF.

This chain connects TRBV9 to TRBJ2-1; no firm D call. Germline V gene lookup returns CDR1 SGDLS and CDR2 YYNGEE. This CDR3 contains 15 residues. The germline V and J ends were trimmed by 3 bases and 9 bases, with 19 bases remaining between them. CDR3 DNA: TGTGCCAGCAGCGCCCGAAACGTGCTTGCGCCTGAGCAGTTCTTC. It specifies CASSARNVLAPEQFF.

This chain links TRBV6-5 with TRBJ2-1, with D possibly TRBD1 on 5 matching bases. V shed 4 bases and J shed 9 bases, with 16 bases lying between them. The CDR3 has 14 residues. Germline V gene data show CDR1 as MNHEY and CDR2 as SVGAGI. In nucleotides, the CDR3 is TGTGCCAGCAGTTTAGGTCAGGGCGTAGGTGAGCAGTTCTTC. Encoded protein: CASSLGQGVGEQFF.

The V call is TRBV28, the J call TRBJ2-7; D is unclear. This CDR3 is 13 amino acids long. In germline, CDR1 is MDHEN, CDR2 SYDVKM. The V end lost 5 bases, the J end lost 1 base, and 9 bases lay between the germline ends. The CDR3 region is CASSRRWSYEQYF. The CDR3 DNA is TGTGCCAGCAGTCGGAGATGGTCCTACGAGCAGTACTTC.

The genes are TRBV2 and TRBJ2-1; D uncertain. CDR1 SNHLY and CDR2 FYNNEI come from the germline V gene. The CDR3 has 13 residues. The V end was cut by 2 bases, the J end by 10 bases, with 12 bases between. CDR3 loop: CASSELEVEEQFF. CDR3 sequence (DNA): TGTGCCAGCAGTGAACTCGAGGTAGAGGAGCAGTTCTTC.

The chain combines TRBV5-1 with TRBJ1-5, with D possibly matching TRBD1 (6 bases). CDR3 size: 13 residues. Germline CDR1 reads SGHRS; CDR2 reads YFSETQ. V was clipped by 2 bases and J by 6 bases, with 9 bases between them. The CDR3 region is CASSFEGVQPQHF. The CDR3 DNA is TGCGCCAGCAGCTTTGAGGGGGTTCAGCCCCAGCATTTT.

The genes are TRBV18 and TRBJ2-7; the D is unclear. Germline assignment: CDR1 KGHSH and CDR2 LQKENI. This CDR3 is built from 14 residues. V was shortened by 2 bases and J by 0 bases, with 8 bases between the two germline ends. The CDR3 nucleotides read TGTGCCAGCTCACCATCTGCAGGCTCCTACGAGCAGTACTTC. Its translation: CASSPSAGSYEQYF.

The chain recombines TRBV7-7 with TRBJ2-2; the D gene is possibly TRBD1 (5 bases). The CDR3 consists of 15 residues. V was trimmed by 5 bases and J by 2 bases, leaving 12 bases between them. From germline, CDR1 is SSHAT and CDR2 FNYEAQ (reference sequence). CDR3 residues: CASSIRGPNTGELFF. The CDR3 region has the DNA TGTGCCAGCAGCATTAGGGGCCCAAACACCGGGGAGCTGTTTTTT.

The gene calls are TRBV11-3 and TRBJ1-1, with D tentatively TRBD1 (6 bases). This CDR3 is 15 amino acids long. Per the germline V gene, CDR1 is SGHNT and CDR2 is YENEEA. V was trimmed by 4 bases and J by 3 bases, leaving 15 bases between them. CDR3 coding DNA: TGTGCCAGCAGCTCCTCGGCAGGGGTGGACACTGAAGCTTTCTTT. Translated, it gives CASSSSAGVDTEAFF. The full variable domain, in which reference TRBV11-3 and TRBJ1-1 provide the parts outside the CDR3, is EAGVVQSPRYKIIEKKQPVAFWCNPISGHNTLYWYLQNLGQGPELLIRYENEEAVDDSQLPKDRFSAERLKGVDSTLKIQPAELGDSAVYLCASSSSAGVDTEAFFGQGTRLTVV.

Turning to this clone: The germline gene is not matched at one end of the junction; a read error may be the cause. This chain uses TRBV19 with TRBJ2-1; a possible D gene is TRBD2 (5 bases). The germline CDR1 and CDR2 sequences are LNHDA and SQIVND (reference sequence). This CDR3 is built from 14 residues. The DNA for the CDR3 is TGTGCCAGTAGAACTACTAGATACTCCCATGAGCAGCTCTTC. Its translation is CASRTTRYSHEQLF.

J is TRBJ2-2 and V is TRBV5-1, with a possible D match to TRBD2 (5 bases). The CDR3 sequence is 15 residues long. In germline, CDR1 is SGHRS, CDR2 YFSETQ. The V and J ends lost 2 bases and 4 bases respectively, with 12 bases between them. CDR3 nucleotide sequence: TGCGCCAGCAGCTTCACGGGGTTGAGCACCGGGGAGCTGTTTTTT. Encoded protein: CASSFTGLSTGELFF.

This chain connects TRBV9 to TRBJ2-1; 8 bases agree with TRBD2. Germline assignment: CDR1 SGDLS and CDR2 YYNGEE. With V trimmed by 4 bases and J by 6 bases, 9 bases remained unmatched. This CDR3 has 15 amino acids. The CDR3 DNA follows: TGTGCCAGCAGCCTTAGGGCTAGCGGGCCCAATGAGCAGTTCTTC. Translating gives CASSLRASGPNEQFF.

This clone came up a few times. The CDR3 bases are TGTGCCAGCTCAGCCGACTTTTACTACGAGCAGTACTTC. Its translation is CASSADFYYEQYF. The rearrangement links TRBV18 to TRBJ2-7, with no clear D. The V gene's germline CDR1 is KGHSH and CDR2 LQKENI. With 5 bases removed from V and 3 bases from J, the gap between germline ends came to 11 bases. This CDR3 is 13 amino acids long.

The gene calls are TRBV6-4 and TRBJ1-5; TRBD1 might be the D (5 bases). Germline lookup yields CDR1 MRHNA and CDR2 SNTAGT. The CDR3 runs 14 residues. V lost 7 bases to trimming and J lost 9 bases, with 19 bases between them. Here the CDR3 reads CASKPGPNNGPQHF. The DNA of the CDR3 is TGTGCCAGCAAACCGGGACCAAACAATGGGCCCCAGCATTTT.

The chain links TRBV19 to TRBJ2-3; D may be TRBD2 (6 bases). V shed 6 bases and J shed 2 bases, with 12 bases lying between them. The CDR3 runs 14 residues. Germline CDR1 and CDR2: LNHDA and SQIVND (reference sequence). In DNA form, the CDR3 reads TGTGCCAGTAGCTGGGGCGGGACCACAGATACGCAGTATTTT. Translating it yields CASSWGGTTDTQYF.

The chain joins TRBV19 to TRBJ2-1; 12 nucleotides agree with TRBD2. Trimming removed 5 bases from V and 6 bases from J; junction bases left unmatched: 2. The germline gives CDR1 LNHDA, CDR2 SQIVND (reference sequence). This CDR3 has 14 amino acids. This chain's CDR3 is CASSSGLAGNEQFF. The CDR3 DNA is TGTGCCAGTAGTTCGGGACTAGCGGGCAATGAGCAGTTCTTC.

The V call is TRBV6-5, the J call TRBJ1-5; D gene uncertain. CDR3 size: 13 residues. The germline V gene has CDR1 MNHEY and CDR2 SVGAGI. Trimming took 10 bases from V and 5 from J, leaving 15 bases between them. The DNA for the CDR3 is TGTGCCACTTCTGGACGGGTTGATCAGCCCCAGCATTTT. Its translation is CATSGRVDQPQHF.

This chain connects TRBV5-1 to TRBJ1-2; a possible D gene is TRBD1 (6 bases). The CDR3 extends over 14 amino acids. The V end lost 4 bases, the J end lost 2 bases, and 12 bases lay between the germline ends. The germline CDR1 and CDR2 sequences are SGHRS and YFSETQ. CDR3 nucleotide sequence: TGCGCCAGCAGCCCGATAACAGGGAACTATGGCTACACCTTC. Its protein is CASSPITGNYGYTF. The full variable domain, completed using reference TRBV5-1 and TRBJ1-2, is KAGVTQTPRYLIKTRGQQVTLSCSPISGHRSVSWYQQTPGQGLQFLFEYFSETQRNKGNFPGRFSGRQFSNSRSEMNVSTLELGDSALYLCASSPITGNYGYTFGSGTRLTVV.

The chain uses TRBV20-1 and TRBJ2-7; D tentatively fits TRBD1 or TRBD2 (5 bases each). The germline V and J ends were trimmed by 7 bases and 6 bases, with 13 bases remaining between them. Germline V CDR1 and CDR2: DFQATT, SNEGSKA (reference sequence). This CDR3 region has 11 residues. CDR3 residues: CSGFEGPEQYF. CDR3 nucleotide sequence: TGCAGTGGTTTCGAGGGACCCGAGCAGTACTTC.